This TCR beta chain originates from a study of blood T cell repertoires in COVID-19. Here immunoSEQ multiplex PCR was the method, and the copy in TCRdb shows in-frame clones only, minus some. Of 230,000 or so clones in the sample, 86% were seen once. This CDR3 spans 16 amino acids. Germline V lookup: CDR1 MGHDK, CDR2 SYGVNS. The ends lost 6 bases at V and 7 bases at J; junction bases unmatched: 10. Participants' own reports of clinical history determined their cohort assignment. Sequenced: PBMCs or T cells enriched from blood (not recorded which). This chain connects TRBV25-1 to TRBJ2-1; the match to TRBD2 covers 12 bases. The clonotype comes from a woman in her thirties or forties with acute COVID-19. CDR3 region: CASRPLAGGPGNEQFF. CDR3 in DNA: TGTGCCAGCAGACCCCTAGCGGGGGGGCCTGGGAATGAGCAGTTCTTC.